This T cell receptor (beta chain) emerged from a study of metastatic and nonmetastatic thyroid tumors. Study-level information: Repertoires of blood and of tissue (tumor or nodule) from malignant and benign thyroid patients were compared.

As originally analysed: For papillary thyroid cancer, a distant-metastasis classifier was constructed from CDR3 differences observed across clinicopathological groups. From the PCR reads, TCRdb re-called clones with MiXCR. The V and J calls, along with clone size, are taken from TCRdb and not from the paper's own processing. The table shows 8,500 to 13,000 clones, with roughly 26% occurring only once. All patients reached thyroid surgery having received no treatment beforehand. V was pared by 6 bases and J by 5 bases, with 6 bases of the junction left unmatched. The CDR3 has 13 residues. Study observations and caveats: The study reportedly found significantly higher TCR beta diversity in malignant thyroid tumors than benign nodules, in blood and tumor.

This clone counts as medium-sized. Its antigen is unknown. The clonotype was recovered from a female donor with papillary thyroid cancer or a benign thyroid nodule (not recorded which). Some clones in this sample may be carry-over from other donors' samples. The chain employs TRBV12-3 or TRBV12-4 and TRBJ1-1, with 7 bases matching TRBD1. The source material was tumor tissue. As DNA, the CDR3 is TGTGCCAGCAGCGTGACAGGGTTGACTGAAGCTTTCTTT. The encoded protein is CASSVTGLTEAFF.